This TCR beta chain comes out of a study of early T cells in non-severe SARS-CoV-2 infection. This clonotype was seen only a few times. Each CDR3 protein is one row after TCRdb ran MiXCR on the 5' RACE reads. The table lists about 55,000 distinct CDR3 sequences, under 15% of them singletons. CDR1 is MGHRA and CDR2 is YSYEKL in the germline V gene. J lost 2 bases, V lost 5 bases, and 4 bases had no gene match. The CDR3 spans 14 residues. The source is an adult who was a healthcare worker with PCR-confirmed SARS-CoV-2 infection or an uninfected control (not recorded which). V usage is TRBV4-1 and J usage is TRBJ2-5, with 8 bases aligning to TRBD2. This specimen consisted of whole blood, obtained at baseline. The CDR3 nucleotides read TGCGCCAGCAGCAAAGGACTAGCACAAGAGACCCAGTACTTC. Amino acids: CASSKGLAQETQYF.